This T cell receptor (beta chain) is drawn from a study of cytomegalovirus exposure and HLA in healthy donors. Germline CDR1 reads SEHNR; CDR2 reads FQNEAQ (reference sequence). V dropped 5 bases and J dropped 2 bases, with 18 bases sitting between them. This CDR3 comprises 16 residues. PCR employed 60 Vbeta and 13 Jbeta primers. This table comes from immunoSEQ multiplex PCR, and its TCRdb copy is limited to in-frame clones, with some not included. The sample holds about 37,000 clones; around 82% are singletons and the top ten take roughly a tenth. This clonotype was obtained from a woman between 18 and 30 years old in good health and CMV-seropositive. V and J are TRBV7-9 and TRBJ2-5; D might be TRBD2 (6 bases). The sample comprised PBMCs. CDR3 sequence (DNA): TGTGCCAGCAGCCGGAGGGCAGGGACGGGACAAGAGACCCAGTACTTC. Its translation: CASSRRAGTGQETQYF.